The 9 T cell receptor beta chains below all came from one sample that was sequenced in a study of siplizumab effects on memory and regulatory T cells. Only in-frame clones appear in the TCRdb table, and some are missing; sequencing was by immunoSEQ multiplex PCR. Of around 100,000 clones detected, 94% appear once; the ten largest clones hold under 0.65%. The sample taken for sequencing was Tregs sorted from blood. The receptors were gathered from a human donor in good health.

This chain uses TRBV5-1 with TRBJ1-2; D not resolved. V was clipped by 6 bases and J by 8 bases, with 23 bases between them. The CDR3 has 15 amino acids. In germline, CDR1 is SGHRS, CDR2 YFSETQ. The chain's CDR3 is CASKGLGSQYEGYTF. CDR3 sequence (DNA): TGCGCCAGCAAAGGCTTGGGTTCCCAATACGAGGGCTACACCTTC.

Comments on this clone: Other DNA sequences within the sample encode an identical CDR3. The J gene is TRBJ1-5, the V gene TRBV19; TRBD1 matches 8 bases. CDR3 length: 15 residues. V trimming: 4 bases; J trimming: 2 bases; junction bases outside the gene matches: 4. In germline, CDR1 is LNHDA, CDR2 SQIVND (reference sequence). The CDR3 loop reads CASSRWGQGNQPQHF. CDR3 bases: TGTGCCAGTAGTAGATGGGGACAGGGCAATCAGCCCCAGCATTTT. Filled out from reference TRBV19 and TRBJ1-5, the complete variable domain reads DGGITQSPKYLFRKEGQNVTLSCEQNLNHDAMYWYRQDPGQGLRLIYYSQIVNDFQKGDIAEGYSVSREKKESFPLTVTSAQKNPTAFYLCASSRWGQGNQPQHFGDGTRLSIL.

The chain is built from TRBV25-1 and TRBJ2-7, with TRBD2 matching over 7 bases. This CDR3 is built from 13 residues. The J segment lost 3 bases and the V segment lost 6 bases, leaving 5 bases of the junction unmatched. Germline CDR1 reads MGHDK; CDR2 reads SYGVNS. The CDR3 here is CASRRAGSYEQYF. For the CDR3, the DNA is TGTGCCAGCAGAAGAGCGGGAAGCTACGAGCAGTACTTC.

This chain links TRBV6-1 with TRBJ1-2; TRBD1 matches at 7 bases. This CDR3 contains 15 residues. Per the germline V gene, CDR1 is MNHNS and CDR2 is SASEGT. Unmatched junction bases numbered 13, after V lost 6 bases and J lost 6 bases. CDR3 loop: CASRYAGTAGDGYTF. DNA of the CDR3: TGTGCCAGCAGGTACGCCGGGACAGCGGGTGATGGCTACACCTTC.

The CDR3 DNA reads as TGCGCCAGCAGTGGGCAGCTGACAGATACGCAGTATTTT. This sequence encodes CASSGQLTDTQYF. This chain connects TRBV5-1 to TRBJ2-3; D gene ambiguous. This CDR3 is built from 13 residues. Germline V lookup: CDR1 SGHRS, CDR2 YFSETQ. Deletions cut 5 bases from V and 3 bases from J, with 10 bases between.

CDR3 in amino acids: CASSPPGGLAGEDEQFF. The DNA of the CDR3 is TGTGCCAGCTCACCACCCGGGGGACTAGCGGGAGAGGATGAGCAGTTCTTC. The genes are TRBV18 and TRBJ2-1; 14 bases align to TRBD2. Trimming removed 0 bases from V and 8 bases from J; junction bases left unmatched: 6. Germline CDR1 and CDR2: KGHSH and LQKENI. CDR3 size: 17 residues.

The V call is TRBV5-1, the J call TRBJ2-1; D not resolved. Trimming removed 0 bases from V and 0 bases from J, with 7 bases in between. The CDR3 is 15 amino acids. Germline V gene lookup returns CDR1 SGHRS and CDR2 YFSETQ. This CDR3 reads CASSLALSSYNEQFF. The CDR3 DNA follows: TGCGCCAGCAGCTTGGCTCTTAGCTCCTACAATGAGCAGTTCTTC.

The chain's CDR3 is CASSLLDRGIYYEQYF. The CDR3 coding sequence is TGTGCCAGCAGTTTACTTGACAGGGGAATTTACTACGAGCAGTACTTC. V is TRBV28 and J is TRBJ2-5, with 8 bases aligning to TRBD1. Near its end, the DNA agrees better with TRBJ2-7, so the J call may be wrong. CDR1 and CDR2 from the germline V gene are MDHEN and SYDVKM. This CDR3 is built from 16 residues.

V usage is TRBV27 and J usage is TRBJ1-2; D not resolved. V shed 6 bases and J shed 1 base, with 9 bases lying between them. This CDR3 region has 13 residues. Germline CDR1 is MNHEY and CDR2 is SMNVEV (reference sequence). The CDR3: CASSLGYNYGYTF. In nucleotides, the CDR3 is TGTGCCAGCAGCCTAGGATATAACTATGGCTACACCTTC.